This is a list of T cell receptor beta chains from one sample in a study of T cell responses to AZD1222 COVID-19 vaccine. Repertoires were generated with immunoSEQ multiplex PCR, while TCRdb's copy carries only in-frame clones and drops some. The sample includes around 6,000 clones, about 87% of them seen just once. The sample here was peripheral blood, taken 28 days after the second AZD1222 dose. Receptor source: an adult who received the AZD1222 COVID-19 vaccine. CDR3s include the opening cysteine and the closing phenylalanine or tryptophan. D genes are given only for firm matches.

TRBJ1-2 TRBV5-1 . TGCGCCAGCAGCTTGGTTCCAGGGGTATATGGCTACACCTTC CASSLVPGVYGYTF
TRBJ2-1 TRBV12-5 . TGTGCTAGTGGGGCGAACTCCTACAATGAGCAGTTCTTC CASGANSYNEQFF
TRBJ2-1 TRBV12-3/TRBV12-4 TRBD2 TGTGCCAGCAGTGTCGGGACTAGCGGGAGCCTGTTCTTC CASSVGTSGSLFF
TRBJ2-7 TRBV5-5 . TGTGCCAGCAGCTTGACCGGGGACGTCTACTACGAGCAGTACTTC CASSLTGDVYYEQYF
TRBJ1-3 TRBV11-1 . TGTGCCAGCAGCCAGCGGGAGGCTGGAAACACCATATATTTT CASSQREAGNTIYF
TRBJ2-1 TRBV21-1 . TGTGCCAGCCGATCCGGGACTAGCGGTTACAATGAGCAGTTCTTC CASRSGTSGYNEQFF
TRBJ2-1 TRBV27 . TGTGCCAGCAGTTTACGGGACTCCACCAATGAGCAGTTCTTC CASSLRDSTNEQFF
TRBJ1-2 TRBV28 . TGTGCCAGCAGTTACGGGGAGGTGAGGGGCTACACCTTC CASSYGEVRGYTF
TRBJ2-1 TRBV7-3 . TGTGCCAGCAGCTTATCTGATGAGCAGTTCTTC CASSLSDEQFF
TRBJ2-1 TRBV4-1 . TGCGCCAGCAGCTTCCGGAGTAGCGTCGGGGATGAGCAGTTCTTC CASSFRSSVGDEQFF
TRBJ1-6 TRBV7-9 . TGTGCCAGCAGCTTACCTATAGGGTCACCCCTCCACTTT CASSLPIGSPLHF
TRBJ1-4 TRBV6-5 . TGTGCCAGCAGTTACTCGGCCAGGGAGGACGAAAAACTGTTTTTT CASSYSAREDEKLFF
TRBJ2-2 TRBV2 . TGTGCCAGCAGCGATCTAGCGTCGAACACCGGGGAGCTGTTTTTT CASSDLASNTGELFF
TRBJ2-1 TRBV9 TRBD2 TGTGCCAGCAGCGTTGGGACTAGCACTCAGGAGCAGTTCTTC CASSVGTSTQEQFF